These 17 T cell receptor beta chains were all obtained from the same sample, sequenced in a study of radiotherapy plus CTLA-4 blockade in lung cancer. Produced via immunoSEQ multiplex PCR; TCRdb's table is partial and in-frame only. This sample has some 120,000 clones, with about 80% found just once. The sequencing here drew on peripheral blood, taken from a patient treated with radiotherapy plus ipilimumab. Receptor source: a human donor with non-small cell lung cancer that progressed on radiotherapy plus ipilimumab. Some clones in this sample may be carry-over from other donors' samples.

The chain recombines TRBV28 with TRBJ1-1; D unclear. The germline CDR1 and CDR2 sequences are MDHEN and SYDVKM. This CDR3 comprises 12 residues. The ends were cut back, 11 bases at V and 5 bases at J, with 15 bases in the middle. CDR3 protein: CAVRRRGTEAFF. Written as DNA, the CDR3 is TGTGCCGTCCGTAGGCGAGGAACTGAAGCTTTCTTT.

This chain connects TRBV19 to TRBJ1-5; 10 nucleotides line up with TRBD1. From germline, CDR1 is LNHDA and CDR2 SQIVND (reference sequence). J gave up 5 bases and V 5 bases, and 9 bases lay outside the gene matches. The CDR3 consists of 16 residues. The CDR3 coding sequence is TGTGCCAGTAGTCCCCGGACAGGGGGGATTCATCAGCCCCAGCATTTT. This gives the protein CASSPRTGGIHQPQHF.

Here the CDR3 reads CASSLEGYEAFF. The CDR3 DNA follows: TGTGCCAGCAGCTTAGAAGGATATGAAGCTTTCTTT. V and J are TRBV7-9 and TRBJ1-1; D not certain. The germline V gene encodes CDR1 SEHNR and CDR2 FQNEAQ (reference sequence). V shed 1 base and J shed 7 bases, with 7 bases lying between them. The CDR3 has 12 amino acids.

CDR3: CASSSTYEQYF. The CDR3 nucleotides are TGTGCCAGCAGTTCAACCTACGAGCAGTACTTC. The gene calls are TRBV27 and TRBJ2-7; D is unresolved. Germline CDR1 and CDR2: MNHEY and SMNVEV (reference sequence). With 4 bases removed from V and 2 bases from J, the gap between germline ends came to 3 bases. The CDR3 has 11 residues.

This sequence joins TRBV9 and TRBJ2-3; D might be TRBD2 (5 bases). The CDR3 extends over 14 amino acids. The germline CDR1 and CDR2 sequences are SGDLS and YYNGEE. Trimming shortened V by 3 bases and J by 3 bases, and 11 bases separated the two germline ends. The DNA of the CDR3 is TGTGCCAGCAGCGCGAGAGAGGGTACAGATACGCAGTATTTT. Translation gives CASSAREGTDTQYF.

The table lists this clone with a few counts. This sequence joins TRBV11-2 and TRBJ2-3; D might be TRBD1 or TRBD2, each matching 7 bases. This CDR3 has 16 residues. Germline values: CDR1 SGHAT, CDR2 FQNNGV. V shed 0 bases and J shed 5 bases, with 15 bases lying between them. The CDR3 loop is CASSLEGQGGEDTQYF. CDR3 coding DNA: TGTGCCAGCAGCTTAGAAGGCCAGGGGGGGGAAGATACGCAGTATTTT.

The chain combines TRBV18 with TRBJ1-1; TRBD1 is a possible D gene (5 bases). CDR3 length equals 15 residues. Germline assignment: CDR1 KGHSH and CDR2 LQKENI. Trimming stripped 6 bases from V and 1 base from J, with 15 bases between. The CDR3 sequence is CASSQVETENTEAFF. In DNA, the CDR3 is TGTGCCAGCTCTCAAGTTGAGACAGAGAACACTGAAGCTTTCTTT.

The chain combines TRBV7-9 with TRBJ2-5; D is unresolved. The J call may be mistaken, given a closer DNA end match to TRBJ2-7. The CDR3 sequence is 16 residues long. Germline V CDR1 and CDR2: SEHNR, FQNEAQ (reference sequence). DNA of the CDR3: TGTGCCAGCAGCCGTTGGGCCGGGTCCCAACCCTACGAGCAGTACTTC. Protein product: CASSRWAGSQPYEQYF.

The chain uses TRBV18 and TRBJ1-4; no definite D call. The CDR3 is 15 amino acids. Trimming removed 4 bases at V and 0 bases at J, with 9 bases between. From germline, CDR1 is KGHSH and CDR2 LQKENI. CDR3 sequence reads: CASSLVPATNEKLFF. CDR3 coding DNA: TGTGCCAGCTCACTGGTCCCGGCAACTAATGAAAAACTGTTTTTT.

The genes are TRBV19 and TRBJ2-1; D is undetermined. Germline assignment: CDR1 LNHDA and CDR2 SQIVND (reference sequence). The CDR3 runs to 15 residues. V was cut by 0 bases and J by 3 bases, with 9 bases left in between. The CDR3 DNA follows: TGTGCCAGTAGTATAGATCAAGGAATCTACAATGAGCAGTTCTTC. It codes for CASSIDQGIYNEQFF.

The genes are TRBV7-3 and TRBJ1-6; the D gene is possibly TRBD1 (5 bases). Deletions cut 4 bases from V and 5 bases from J, with 9 bases between. CDR3 size: 14 residues. Germline-derived CDR1 and CDR2 are SGHTA and FQGTGA. The CDR3 region is CASSYRQNNSPLHF. In DNA form, the CDR3 reads TGTGCCAGCAGCTACCGACAGAATAATTCACCCCTCCACTTT.

This chain uses TRBV19 with TRBJ1-4; D call uncertain. The CDR3 is made up of 17 amino acids. CDR1 and CDR2 from the germline V gene are LNHDA and SQIVND (reference sequence). V was shortened by 0 bases and J by 0 bases, with 11 bases between the two germline ends. In nucleotides, the CDR3 is TGTGCCAGTAGTATAGATTGGCCCTTTGCAACTAATGAAAAACTGTTTTTT. This encodes CASSIDWPFATNEKLFF.

The V call is TRBV27, the J call TRBJ2-7, with D possibly TRBD2 on 7 matching bases. In germline, CDR1 is MNHEY, CDR2 SMNVEV (reference sequence). Between the trimmed V and J ends, which lost 2 bases and 2 bases, there was a span of 19 bases. This CDR3 spans 17 amino acids. The CDR3: CASSLVGGAGYTYEQYF. CDR3 bases: TGTGCCAGCAGTTTAGTAGGGGGGGCAGGGTACACCTACGAGCAGTACTTC.

This rearrangement joins TRBV5-1 to TRBJ2-7; possibly TRBD1 for D (6 bases). Germline loops: CDR1 SGHRS, CDR2 YFSETQ. This CDR3 has 14 residues. Deletions cut 5 bases from V and 0 bases from J, with 12 bases between. CDR3 amino acids: CASSPRDTSYEQYF. The CDR3 DNA follows: TGCGCCAGCAGTCCCCGGGACACCTCCTACGAGCAGTACTTC.

This chain uses TRBV11-2 with TRBJ2-1, with TRBD1 identical over 7 bases. Germline trimming cut 5 bases from V and 4 bases from J; bases unmatched to any gene: 5. CDR3 length: 14 residues. Germline CDR1 reads SGHAT; CDR2 reads FQNNGV. The CDR3 DNA follows: TGTGCCAGCAGCGGACAGGTAGGATACAATGAGCAGTTCTTC. Protein product: CASSGQVGYNEQFF.

The CDR3 bases are TGTGCCAGTAGTATAGATGGACTAGCGGTCACAGATACGCAGTATTTT. Translating it yields CASSIDGLAVTDTQYF. The chain has TRBV19 and TRBJ2-3; 10 positions agree with TRBD2. CDR3 length equals 16 residues. In germline, CDR1 is LNHDA, CDR2 SQIVND (reference sequence). Trimming cost V 0 bases and J 2 bases; bases outside gene matches: 2.

The chain employs TRBV7-8 and TRBJ1-2; no reliable D call. The V and J ends lost 0 bases and 8 bases respectively, with 10 bases between them. Germline CDR1 reads SGHVS; CDR2 reads FQNEAQ. This CDR3 spans 13 amino acids. The CDR3 DNA reads TGTGCCAGCAGCTTAGCGCTGGAATGGGGCTACACCTTC. Its protein product is CASSLALEWGYTF. Variable domain in full (rest from reference TRBV7-8 and TRBJ1-2): GAGVSQSPRYKVAKRGQDVALRCDPISGHVSLFWYQQALGQGPEFLTYFQNEAQLDKSGLPSDRFFAERPEGSVSTLKIQRTQQEDSAVYLCASSLALEWGYTFGSGTRLTVV.